The T cell receptor beta chain described here comes from a study of T cells in Graves' hyperthyroidism and ophthalmopathy. General observations from the study: The model forecast ophthalmopathy, anticipating it by a median approximately 6 months before onset.

RNA transcripts served as the template for amplifying TCR beta CDR3 regions. HTBI primers drove first-round RT-PCR of the TCR CDR3. TCRdb reprocessed the multiplex PCR reads with MiXCR, giving one entry per CDR3 protein. This table holds about 400,000 distinct CDR3 sequences, under 15% found once. About this clonotype itself: Its specificity is unknown.

Newly diagnosed hyperthyroidism patients aged 18 to 65 years had disease lasting under 2 months. The V segment lost 0 bases and the J segment 8 bases; nucleotides outside the gene matches: 8. Germline-derived CDR1 and CDR2 are LGHDT and YNNKEL (reference sequence). This CDR3 is 16 amino acids long. The sequencing input was blood. This clonotype originated in a woman aged 25 to 39 with Graves' hyperthyroidism. The J gene is TRBJ2-1, the V gene TRBV3-1; 9 nucleotides match TRBD2. The CDR3 spells CASSQDWGGRDDEQFF. CDR3 nucleotides: TGTGCCAGCAGCCAAGATTGGGGCGGGAGGGACGATGAGCAGTTCTTC.